What follows are 18 T cell receptor beta chains derived from one specimen sequenced in a study of shared clonotypes between healthy human individuals. Using immunoSEQ multiplex PCR, the repertoire was profiled, and TCRdb retains in-frame clones only, with some absent. This table holds under 2,500,000 clones, 90% to 97% found once. The source material was naive CD4+ T cells sorted from blood. Subset defined: CD45RA+ positively selected. The receptor source for this set is a man between 18 and 35 years old in good health.

J is TRBJ1-4 and V is TRBV7-9; 7 bases map to TRBD1. The ends lost 5 bases at V and 5 bases at J; junction bases unmatched: 8. Per germline, CDR1 SEHNR and CDR2 FQNEAQ (reference sequence). The CDR3 sequence is 15 residues long. The CDR3 is CASSPDGTENEKLFF. DNA for the CDR3: TGTGCCAGCAGCCCGGACGGGACAGAGAATGAAAAACTGTTTTTT.

V and J are TRBV15 and TRBJ1-6; D not resolved. Germline V lookup: CDR1 LNHNV, CDR2 YYDKDF (reference sequence). V lost 5 bases to trimming and J lost 9 bases, with 20 bases between them. The CDR3 loop spans 16 amino acids. This CDR3 is CATSSKPAGPGSPLHF. The CDR3 DNA is TGTGCCACCAGCTCTAAACCTGCCGGCCCGGGTTCACCCCTCCACTTT.

V usage is TRBV5-5 and J usage is TRBJ2-5; 11 nucleotides match TRBD2. Trimming removed 1 base from V and 5 bases from J; junction bases left unmatched: 4. There are 15 residues in the CDR3. CDR1 and CDR2 from the germline V gene are SGHKS and YYEKEE (reference sequence). CDR3 bases: TGTGCCAGCAGCTTGACGACTAGCGGGAAGGAGACCCAGTACTTC. Its translation is CASSLTTSGKETQYF. Full variable domain (remainder filled in from reference TRBV5-5 and TRBJ2-5): DAGVTQSPTHLIKTRGQQVTLRCSPISGHKSVSWYQQVLGQGPQFIFQYYEKEERGRGNFPDRFSARQFPNYSSELNVNALLLGDSALYLCASSLTTSGKETQYFGPGTRLLVL.

This chain links TRBV29-1 with TRBJ2-5; possible D gene TRBD2, 5 bases. Trimming stripped 3 bases from V and 4 bases from J, with 15 bases between. Germline V lookup: CDR1 SQVTM, CDR2 ANQGSEA. The CDR3 is 14 residues long. In nucleotides, the CDR3 is TGCAGCGTTGACGAGGGTTTGATGGGAGAGACCCAGTACTTC. Its protein is CSVDEGLMGETQYF.

This clone appeared once. This sample includes further DNA sequences coding for the same CDR3. J is TRBJ2-7 and V is TRBV6-5, with D hard to call. Germline V gives CDR1 MNHEY, CDR2 SVGAGI. V lost 6 bases, J lost 1 base, and 10 bases lay in between. This CDR3 region has 13 residues. CDR3 in DNA: TGTGCCAGCAGCCTTGGACCTTCCTACGAGCAGTACTTC. This codes for CASSLGPSYEQYF.

This chain's CDR3 is CASSLGLAGAEQYF. The CDR3 DNA is TGTGCCAGCAGCTTAGGACTAGCGGGAGCCGAGCAGTACTTC. The V gene is TRBV11-2, the J gene TRBJ2-7, with 12 bases that match TRBD2. The germline CDR1 and CDR2 sequences are SGHAT and FQNNGV. The length of the CDR3 is 14 residues. With 1 base clipped from V and 6 bases from J, the junction kept 1 base outside the gene matches.

J is TRBJ1-1 and V is TRBV28; D call uncertain. Trimming removed 7 bases at V and 2 bases at J, with 5 bases between. The V gene's germline CDR1 is MDHEN and CDR2 SYDVKM. The CDR3 spans 11 residues. The CDR3 DNA sequence: TGTGCCAGCAAGGACAACACTGAAGCTTTCTTT. This sequence encodes CASKDNTEAFF.

This sequence joins TRBV18 and TRBJ1-1; no clear D gene. V was trimmed by 7 bases and J by 3 bases, leaving 9 bases between them. In germline, CDR1 is KGHSH, CDR2 LQKENI. CDR3 size: 12 residues. The CDR3 sequence: CASCRVDTEAFF. The CDR3 DNA reads TGTGCCAGCTGCCGGGTGGACACTGAAGCTTTCTTT.

This rearrangement joins TRBV27 to TRBJ1-2, with 8 nucleotides matching TRBD1. V trimming: 4 bases; J trimming: 3 bases; junction bases outside the gene matches: 4. Per the germline V gene, CDR1 is MNHEY and CDR2 is SMNVEV (reference sequence). This CDR3 has 14 residues. The CDR3: CASSSQGADYGYTF. In DNA, the CDR3 is TGTGCCAGCAGTTCTCAGGGGGCCGACTATGGCTACACCTTC.

V gene TRBV10-3 combines with J gene TRBJ1-2; a weak D match, TRBD1 (6 bases). CDR3 length: 12 amino acids. With 4 bases removed from V and 3 bases from J, the gap between germline ends came to 6 bases. The germline V gene has CDR1 ENHRY and CDR2 SYGVKD. Here the CDR3 DNA reads TGTGCCATCAGTGGACAGGACTATGGCTACACCTTC. It is translated as CAISGQDYGYTF.

CDR3 amino acids: CASSLHRGRTGELFF. Here the CDR3 DNA reads TGCGCCAGCAGCTTGCACAGGGGTCGCACCGGGGAGCTGTTTTTT. This chain connects TRBV5-1 to TRBJ2-2; the match to TRBD1 covers 7 bases. Germline values: CDR1 SGHRS, CDR2 YFSETQ. The CDR3 extends over 15 amino acids. V was pared by 1 base and J by 4 bases, with 4 bases of the junction left unmatched.

This chain connects TRBV4-1 to TRBJ2-2, with a tentative D call TRBD2 (6 bases). This CDR3 has 17 residues. Germline V gene lookup returns CDR1 MGHRA and CDR2 YSYEKL. V shed 1 base and J shed 4 bases, with 16 bases lying between them. CDR3 coding DNA: TGCGCCAGCAGCCAAGCGTTAATCGGAGGGCCCACCGGGGAGCTGTTTTTT. It codes for CASSQALIGGPTGELFF.

The rearrangement uses TRBV5-4 and TRBJ2-6; the D is unclear. Germline CDR1 and CDR2: SGHNT and YYREEE (reference sequence). CDR3 length equals 15 residues. V lost 0 bases and J 1 base, leaving 5 bases between the germline ends. The CDR3, as DNA: TGTGCCAGCAGCTTGGAACAGTCTGGGGCCAACGTCCTGACTTTC. Its translation: CASSLEQSGANVLTF.

This rearrangement joins TRBV29-1 to TRBJ2-7; TRBD1 matches at 7 bases. The CDR3 runs to 13 residues. From germline, CDR1 is SQVTM and CDR2 ANQGSEA. The V segment lost 3 bases and the J segment 7 bases; nucleotides outside the gene matches: 9. The CDR3 nucleotides read TGCAGCGTTGAGACAGGGCGGCGTTGGGAGCAGTACTTC. Its protein product is CSVETGRRWEQYF.

The gene calls are TRBV5-1 and TRBJ1-2, with D unresolved. This CDR3 has 15 amino acids. The V end lost 1 base, the J end lost 4 bases, and 14 bases lay between the germline ends. Germline CDR1 is SGHRS and CDR2 is YFSETQ. This chain's CDR3 is CASSLTGQLSYGYTF. DNA of the CDR3: TGCGCCAGCAGCTTGACGGGCCAGCTATCCTATGGCTACACCTTC.

The table lists this clone with a count of one. The genes are TRBV6-6 and TRBJ2-3, with D perhaps being TRBD1 or TRBD2 (7 bases each). Germline V gene lookup returns CDR1 MNHNY and CDR2 SVGAGI (reference sequence). The CDR3 covers 14 residues. The DNA for the CDR3 is TGTGTCACAAAAGCGGGACAGAACACAGATACGCAGTATTTT. This sequence encodes CVTKAGQNTDTQYF.

The chain recombines TRBV6-1 with TRBJ1-1, with 7 bases identical to TRBD1. This CDR3 has 15 residues. Germline V gene data show CDR1 as MNHNS and CDR2 as SASEGT. With V trimmed by 7 bases and J by 1 base, 9 bases remained unmatched. The DNA for the CDR3 is TGTGCCAGCATAGGGGGCGCCCTATCGAACACTGAAGCTTTCTTT. Translating it yields CASIGGALSNTEAFF.

This sequence joins TRBV29-1 and TRBJ2-1; 11 bases match TRBD1. J lost 10 bases, V lost 5 bases, and 7 bases had no gene match. Germline lookup yields CDR1 SQVTM and CDR2 ANQGSEA. The CDR3 runs 13 residues. CDR3 sequence reads: CSVTGQGVYEQFF. Here the CDR3 DNA reads TGCAGCGTTACGGGACAGGGGGTTTACGAGCAGTTCTTC.